This T cell receptor beta chain came from a study of blood T cell repertoires in COVID-19. This clone was counted a few times. Original data processing: Estimated nucleated cell counts came from reference gene primer amplification. Repertoires were generated with immunoSEQ multiplex PCR, while TCRdb's copy carries only in-frame clones and drops some. V and J calls and clone size are given by that table; D and trimming were obtained from the DNA. The sample carries approximately 220,000 clones, approximately 90% recorded once. The participants were between roughly 18 and 89 years old and came from roughly 25 US areas. Participant-given clinical history determined each cohort assignment. The germline V and J ends were trimmed by 5 bases and 9 bases, with 16 bases remaining between them. This CDR3 contains 13 residues. Looked up from germline, CDR1 is SEHNR and CDR2 is FQNEAQ (reference sequence).

The J gene is TRBJ1-2, the V gene TRBV7-9; possibly TRBD1 for D (5 bases). This sequence was found in a woman between 40 and 55 years old with acute COVID-19. Material for sequencing was PBMCs or T cells enriched from blood (not recorded which). In nucleotides, the CDR3 is TGTGCCAGCAGCCCGCAGGGCCCTCAAAGCTACACCTTC. Translated, it gives CASSPQGPQSYTF.